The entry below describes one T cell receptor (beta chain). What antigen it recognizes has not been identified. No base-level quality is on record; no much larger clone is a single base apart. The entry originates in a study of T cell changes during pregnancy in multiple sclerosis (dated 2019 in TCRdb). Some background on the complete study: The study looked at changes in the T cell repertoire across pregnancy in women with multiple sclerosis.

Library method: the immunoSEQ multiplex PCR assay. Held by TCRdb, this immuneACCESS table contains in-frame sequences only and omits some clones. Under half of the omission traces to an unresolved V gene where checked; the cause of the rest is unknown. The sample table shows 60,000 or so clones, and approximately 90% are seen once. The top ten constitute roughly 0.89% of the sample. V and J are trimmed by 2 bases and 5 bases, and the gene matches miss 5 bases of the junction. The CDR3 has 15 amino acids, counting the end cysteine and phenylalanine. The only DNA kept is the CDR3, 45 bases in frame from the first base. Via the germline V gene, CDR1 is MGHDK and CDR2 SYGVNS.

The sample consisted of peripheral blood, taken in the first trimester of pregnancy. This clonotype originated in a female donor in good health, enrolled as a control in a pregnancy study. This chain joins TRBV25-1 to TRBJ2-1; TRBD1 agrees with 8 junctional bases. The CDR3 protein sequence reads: CASSEAGTGDNEQFF. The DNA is TGTGCCAGCAGTGAAGCCGGGACAGGAGACAATGAGCAGTTCTTC.